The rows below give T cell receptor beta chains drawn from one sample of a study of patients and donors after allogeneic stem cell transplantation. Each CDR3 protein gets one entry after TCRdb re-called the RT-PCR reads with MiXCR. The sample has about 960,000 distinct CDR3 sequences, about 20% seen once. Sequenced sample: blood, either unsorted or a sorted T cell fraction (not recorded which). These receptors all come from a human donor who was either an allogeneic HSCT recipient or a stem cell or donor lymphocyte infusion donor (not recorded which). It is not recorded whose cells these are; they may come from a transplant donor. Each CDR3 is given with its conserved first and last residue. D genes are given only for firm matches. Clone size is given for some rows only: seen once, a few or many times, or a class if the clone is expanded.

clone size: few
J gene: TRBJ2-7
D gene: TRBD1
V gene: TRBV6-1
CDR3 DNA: TGTGCCAGCAACGACAGGGTCACCTACGAGCAGTACTTC
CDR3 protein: CASNDRVTYEQYF

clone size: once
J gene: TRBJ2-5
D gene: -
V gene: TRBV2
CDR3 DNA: TGTGCCAGCAGTGAATACCAGACATACCAAGAGACCCAGTACTTC
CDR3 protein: CASSEYQTYQETQYF

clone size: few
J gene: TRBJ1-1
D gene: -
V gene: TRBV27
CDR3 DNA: TGTGCCAGCAGTTTATCAGTGGGGATAGAAGCCTTCTTT
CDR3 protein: CASSLSVGIEAFF

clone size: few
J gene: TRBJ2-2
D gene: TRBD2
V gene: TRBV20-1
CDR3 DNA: TGCAGTGCTAGAACCCGACCAGCGGGGGGGCAGGCCGGGGAGCTGTTTTTT
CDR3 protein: CSARTRPAGGQAGELFF

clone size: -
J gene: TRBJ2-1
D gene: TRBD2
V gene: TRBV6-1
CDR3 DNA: TGTGCCAGCAGTGAAGCCCGGGGGGGACTAGCAAACAATGAGCAGTTCTTC
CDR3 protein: CASSEARGGLANNEQFF

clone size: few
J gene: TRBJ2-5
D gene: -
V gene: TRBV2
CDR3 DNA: TGTGCCAGCAAAAGACTAGTTCGCGAGACCCAGTACTTC
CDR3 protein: CASKRLVRETQYF

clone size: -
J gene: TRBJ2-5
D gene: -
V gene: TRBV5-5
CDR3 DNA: TGTGCCAGCAGCTTGCCCGGCAATGGAGAGACCCAGTACTTC
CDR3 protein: CASSLPGNGETQYF

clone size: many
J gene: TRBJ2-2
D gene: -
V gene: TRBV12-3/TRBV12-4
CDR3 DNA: TGTGCCAGCAGTGTGGCAGTTGCGAACACCGGGGAGCTGTTTTTT
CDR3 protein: CASSVAVANTGELFF

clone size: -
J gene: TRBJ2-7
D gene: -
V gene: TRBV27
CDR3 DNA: TGTGCCAGCAGAAAAAATTCCCAACGGGGCTACGAGCAGTACTTC
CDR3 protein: CASRKNSQRGYEQYF

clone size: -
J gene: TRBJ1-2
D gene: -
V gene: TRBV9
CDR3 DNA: TGTGCCAGCAGCGTTAATACAGGGACGGACGGCTACACCTTC
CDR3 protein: CASSVNTGTDGYTF

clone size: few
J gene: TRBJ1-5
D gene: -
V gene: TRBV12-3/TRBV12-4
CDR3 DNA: TGTGCCAGCAAGGGATTGGGCAATCAGCCCCAGCATTTT
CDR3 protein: CASKGLGNQPQHF

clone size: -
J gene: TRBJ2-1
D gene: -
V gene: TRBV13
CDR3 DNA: TGTGCCAGCAGCTCCGACGTGGACTATAGGCCCCGCCGGTGGTCCTACAATGAGCAGTTCTTC
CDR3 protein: CASSSDVDYRPRRWSYNEQFF

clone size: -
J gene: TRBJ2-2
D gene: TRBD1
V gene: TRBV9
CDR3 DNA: TGTGCCAGCAGCGATGCGACAGGGTCGCCGACAACCGGGGAGCTGTTTTTT
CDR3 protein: CASSDATGSPTTGELFF

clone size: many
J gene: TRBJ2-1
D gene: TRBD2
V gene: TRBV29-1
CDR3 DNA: TGCAGCGTTATCGGGACTAGCGGGAGCAATGAGCAGTTCTTC
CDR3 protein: CSVIGTSGSNEQFF

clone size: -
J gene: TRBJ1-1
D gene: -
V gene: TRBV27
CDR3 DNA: TGTGCCAGCAGTCCGGAGGGTTTAGGACGGAACACTGAAGCTTTCTTT
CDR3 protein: CASSPEGLGRNTEAFF

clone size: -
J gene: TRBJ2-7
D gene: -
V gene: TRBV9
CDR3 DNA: TGTGCCAGCAGCGTAGGATCCCACGCAGCTAGCTCCTACGAGCAGTACTTC
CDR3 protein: CASSVGSHAASSYEQYF

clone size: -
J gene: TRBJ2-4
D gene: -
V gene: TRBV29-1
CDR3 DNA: TGCAGCGTTGAAGGGTCCCCGGGGACAGCCAAAAACATTCAGTACTTC
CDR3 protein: CSVEGSPGTAKNIQYF

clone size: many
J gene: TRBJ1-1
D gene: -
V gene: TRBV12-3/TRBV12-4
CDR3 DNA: TGTGCCAGCAGCCCCTTCGGCAGAAAGAACACTGAAGCTTTCTTT
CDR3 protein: CASSPFGRKNTEAFF

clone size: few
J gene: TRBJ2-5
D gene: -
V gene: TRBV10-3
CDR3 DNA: TGTGCCATCAGTGAGTCGCAGGGGATTGGCGAGACCCAGTACTTC
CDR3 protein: CAISESQGIGETQYF

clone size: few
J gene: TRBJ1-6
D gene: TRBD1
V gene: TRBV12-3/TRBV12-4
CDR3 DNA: TGTGCCAGCAGTCTACAGGGGGATTATAATTCACCCCTCCACTTT
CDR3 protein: CASSLQGDYNSPLHF

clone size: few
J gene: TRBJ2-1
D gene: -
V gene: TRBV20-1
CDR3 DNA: TGCAGTGCTAGCGACGAGAATGAGCAGTTCTTC
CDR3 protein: CSASDENEQFF

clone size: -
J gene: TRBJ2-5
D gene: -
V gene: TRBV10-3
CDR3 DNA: TGTGCCATCAGTGAGTCGTCCGGCGTGGGGGGTCAAGAGACCCAGTACTTC
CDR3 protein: CAISESSGVGGQETQYF

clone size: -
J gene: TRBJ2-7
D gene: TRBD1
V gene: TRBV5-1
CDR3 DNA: TGCGCCAGCAGCGTAACCGGGACAGGGGGCACCTACGAGCAGTACTTC
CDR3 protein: CASSVTGTGGTYEQYF

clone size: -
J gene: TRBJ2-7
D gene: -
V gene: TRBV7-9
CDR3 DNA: TGTGCCAGCAGCTTAGCGTCGGCATACGAGCAGTACTTC
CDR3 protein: CASSLASAYEQYF

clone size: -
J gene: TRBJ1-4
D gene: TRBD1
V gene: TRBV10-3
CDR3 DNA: TGTGCCATCAGATTGGGACAGTCAGTTGGGGAAAAACTGTTTTTT
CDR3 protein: CAIRLGQSVGEKLFF

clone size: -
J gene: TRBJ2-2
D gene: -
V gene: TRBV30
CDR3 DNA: TGTGCCTGGAGTGGACAGAGCACCGGGGAGCTGTTTTTT
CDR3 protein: CAWSGQSTGELFF

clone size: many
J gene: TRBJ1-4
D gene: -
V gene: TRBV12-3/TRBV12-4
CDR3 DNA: TGTGCCAGCAGTTTAGGGAGGGCTAATGAAAAACTGTTTTTT
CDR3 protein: CASSLGRANEKLFF

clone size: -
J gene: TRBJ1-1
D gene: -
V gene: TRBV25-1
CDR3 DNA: TGTGCCAGCAGGGAGCGGCAGACAATAAACACTGAAGCTTTCTTT
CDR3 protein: CASRERQTINTEAFF